One and the same sample provided the 4 T cell receptor beta chains below, sequenced in a study of T-cell reconstitution after alpha-beta-depleted transplantation in children. Using unique molecular identifiers, the investigators prepared the TCRbeta library. MiXCR, applied by TCRdb to the PCR reads, yields one record per CDR3 protein. Among 130,000 or so distinct CDR3 sequences listed, 9.5% to 10% were seen once. Material: PBMCs, mostly from graft donor cells, obtained 180 days after TCRalphabeta/CD19-depleted stem cell transplant. These TCRs come from a girl less than two years old who had a stem cell transplant for combined immunodeficiency, so the T cells may come from the graft donor.

This clonotype appeared a few times. The chain couples TRBV7-2 to TRBJ2-5, with 7 positions matching TRBD1. The ends lost 0 bases at V and 2 bases at J; junction bases unmatched: 3. The CDR3 contains 15 residues. Germline V gene data show CDR1 as SGHTA and CDR2 as FQGNSA. CDR3 protein: CASSLAGTVQETQYF. CDR3 sequence (DNA): TGTGCCAGCAGCTTAGCTGGGACAGTTCAAGAGACCCAGTACTTC.

This chain connects TRBV12-3 or TRBV12-4 to TRBJ2-3; D possibly corresponds to TRBD2 (7 bases). Between the trimmed V and J ends, which lost 4 bases and 3 bases, there was a span of 20 bases. The length of the CDR3 is 17 residues. The CDR3 loop reads CASSSGLGGVLTDTQYF. Here the CDR3 DNA reads TGTGCCAGCAGTTCCGGACTAGGGGGTGTCCTTACAGATACGCAGTATTTT.

This chain uses TRBV12-3 or TRBV12-4 with TRBJ2-1; 10 bases are a match to TRBD2. This CDR3 contains 16 residues. Unmatched junction bases numbered 12, after V lost 6 bases and J lost 7 bases. CDR3 loop: CASSQAWLAGVNEQFF. The CDR3 bases are TGTGCCAGCAGCCAAGCGTGGCTAGCGGGAGTTAATGAGCAGTTCTTC.

J is TRBJ2-3 and V is TRBV10-3; D is possibly TRBD2 (6 bases). In germline, CDR1 is ENHRY, CDR2 SYGVKD. Trimming left V 2 bases short and J 4 bases short, with 10 bases between. This CDR3 is 14 amino acids long. CDR3: CAISEGRGSDTQYF. CDR3 bases: TGTGCCATCAGTGAGGGGCGGGGATCAGATACGCAGTATTTT.